A selection of T cell receptor beta chains follows, all from one sample in a study of cytomegalovirus exposure and HLA in healthy donors. Clones were sequenced by immunoSEQ multiplex PCR, and TCRdb holds only the in-frame ones, with some missing. The sample records about 110,000 clones, roughly 80% being singletons. Sequencing was done on a sample of PBMCs. The receptor set was obtained from a middle-aged man in good health and CMV-seronegative. CDR3s include the opening cysteine and the closing phenylalanine or tryptophan. Fields, in order: D gene, V gene, clone size, J gene, CDR3 DNA, CDR3 protein. The D gene is left open where the match is weak. Not all rows give a size; the values are once, few, many and, for expanded clones, a class.

NA	TRBV5-1	NA	TRBJ2-5	TGCGCCAGCCAGACTGGAGATTTTGAGGAGACCCAGTACTTC	CASQTGDFEETQYF
TRBD1	TRBV12-5	NA	TRBJ1-1	TGTGCTAGTGGTTTGGTATTAACAGGGGCTGAAGAAGCTTTCTTT	CASGLVLTGAEEAFF
TRBD1	TRBV9	once	TRBJ2-7	TGTGCCAGCAGCACTGGGACAGACCTCTACGAGCAGTACTTC	CASSTGTDLYEQYF
NA	TRBV6-1	NA	TRBJ2-3	TGTGCCAGCAGTGAGAGGACAGATACGCAGTATTTT	CASSERTDTQYF
NA	TRBV19	NA	TRBJ2-1	TGTGCCAGTAGTATACGCGGACTCCCAACGGGAGCGTTCTTC	CASSIRGLPTGAFF
NA	TRBV7-9	NA	TRBJ2-7	TGTTCCAGCAGTCGAGTGACCTACGAGCAGTACTTC	CSSSRVTYEQYF
TRBD1	TRBV10-3	NA	TRBJ2-2	TGTGCCATCAGTGGACAGGGCGACACCGGGGAGCTGTTTTTT	CAISGQGDTGELFF
TRBD2	TRBV10-3	NA	TRBJ2-7	TGTGCCATCAGTGGGACTAGCGGGAGCTACGAGCAGTACTTC	CAISGTSGSYEQYF
NA	TRBV29-1	few	TRBJ2-3	TGCAGCGTTCGTGCGGGGGCGGTAACAGATACGCAGTATTTT	CSVRAGAVTDTQYF
TRBD2	TRBV2	NA	TRBJ2-5	TGTGCCAGCAGATATGGACTAGCGGGGGGACAAGAGACCCAGTACTTC	CASRYGLAGGQETQYF
TRBD1	TRBV19	NA	TRBJ1-1	TGTGCCAGTGGTAACAGGGGGGATATGAACACTGAAGCTTTCTTT	CASGNRGDMNTEAFF
NA	TRBV6-5	NA	TRBJ2-7	TGTGCCAGCAGTTACTCTCTAAGCTCCTACGAGCAGTACTTC	CASSYSLSSYEQYF
NA	TRBV7-2	NA	TRBJ2-5	TGTGCCAGCAGCCCCCGCCCGACAGGTGGATTTAGGATGGAGACCCAGTACTTC	CASSPRPTGGFRMETQYF
NA	TRBV5-1	NA	TRBJ2-1	TGCGCCAGCAGCTTGGCTTGGGGCAGGCTGTACAATGAGCAGTTCTTC	CASSLAWGRLYNEQFF
NA	TRBV28	NA	TRBJ2-2	TGTGCCAGCAGTTTGGTTGGGTTTGGCGGTGGCGGGGAGCTGTTTTTT	CASSLVGFGGGGELFF
TRBD2	TRBV7-9	NA	TRBJ2-5	TGTGCCAGCAGCTTAGGACTAGCGCAAGAGACCCAGTACTTC	CASSLGLAQETQYF
NA	TRBV5-6	NA	TRBJ1-4	TGTGCCAGCAGCTTGGCCTCGGCAGGGTCTCGGGAAAAACTGTTTTTT	CASSLASAGSREKLFF
TRBD2	TRBV9	NA	TRBJ2-7	TGTGCCAGCAGCGGGAGCGGGAATCCTCACTACGAGCAGTACTTC	CASSGSGNPHYEQYF
NA	TRBV6-4	NA	TRBJ2-7	TGTGCCAGCAGACGCACCGGGACAGGGTATTTACTAGCGGGAAACGAGCAGTACTTC	CASRRTGTGYLLAGNEQYF
NA	TRBV6-5	few	TRBJ1-1	TGTGCCAGCAGTTACTTCGCCCGACCAGGGAACACTGAAGCTTTCTTT	CASSYFARPGNTEAFF
TRBD2	TRBV5-4	once	TRBJ2-3	TGTGCCAGCAGCTATCCTAGCGGGGGGGCCGTCACAGATACGCAGTATTTT	CASSYPSGGAVTDTQYF
TRBD2	TRBV14	NA	TRBJ2-5	TGTGCCAGCAGCCAAGTCCTAGCGGGAGCAGAGACCCAGTACTTC	CASSQVLAGAETQYF
TRBD1	TRBV7-2	NA	TRBJ1-4	TGTGCCAGCAGCCCAAACCCGGGACAGATAAATGAAAAACTGTTTTTT	CASSPNPGQINEKLFF
TRBD1	TRBV5-1	NA	TRBJ2-1	TGCGCCAGCAGCTCCGGGACAGGGGCAGGTCGCAATGAGCAGTTCTTC	CASSSGTGAGRNEQFF
TRBD2	TRBV11-1	NA	TRBJ2-3	TGTGCCAGCAGCTGGGACCTAGCGGGGGGGAGGGATACGCAGTATTTT	CASSWDLAGGRDTQYF
TRBD1	TRBV5-4	NA	TRBJ2-5	TGTGCCAGCAGCTTGGCCGGGGACAGGGCCGGGGAGACCCAGTACTTC	CASSLAGDRAGETQYF
NA	TRBV6-5	once	TRBJ2-1	TGTGCCAGCAGTTACGGGGGGACGTCCAATGAGCAGTTCTTC	CASSYGGTSNEQFF
NA	TRBV19	NA	TRBJ2-2	TGTGCCACCCAAGGGCCAGGGGCGAACACCGGGGAGCTGTTTTTT	CATQGPGANTGELFF
NA	TRBV6-1	NA	TRBJ1-1	TGTGCCAGCAGTGAAGAGAAAGGCAGGGAGGGAACTGAAGCTTTCTTT	CASSEEKGREGTEAFF
NA	TRBV5-4	NA	TRBJ2-5	TGTGCCAGCAGCTTGGCCTGGTCTGTGGCGGGAGAGACCCAGTACTTC	CASSLAWSVAGETQYF
NA	TRBV2	NA	TRBJ1-2	TGTGCCAGCCGGAGAGGGATAGGCGGGACCGAACGGTACACCTTC	CASRRGIGGTERYTF
TRBD1	TRBV4-1	NA	TRBJ2-5	TGCGCCAGCAGCTTACAGGGGGTCCAAGAGACCCAGTACTTC	CASSLQGVQETQYF
TRBD2	TRBV11-2	NA	TRBJ2-5	TGTGCCAGCAGCTCGGCGGGGGGGCCGGAGACCCAGTACTTC	CASSSAGGPETQYF
TRBD2	TRBV19	NA	TRBJ2-3	TGTGCCAGTAGTACCCTGTCGGGGGGGCGGGGCACAGATACGCAGTATTTT	CASSTLSGGRGTDTQYF
TRBD1	TRBV4-3	NA	TRBJ2-7	TGCGCCAGCAGCCAAGGGGACAGGGGAAACTACGAGCAGTACTTC	CASSQGDRGNYEQYF
TRBD1	TRBV5-1	NA	TRBJ2-5	TGCGCCAGCAGCTTGGGATTGACAGGGGAAGAGACCCAGTACTTC	CASSLGLTGEETQYF
TRBD1	TRBV18	NA	TRBJ2-5	TGTGCCAGCTCAAACCACTCCAGGACAGGTAAAGAGACCCAGTACTTC	CASSNHSRTGKETQYF
NA	TRBV13	few	TRBJ1-1	TGTGCCAGCAGCTTAGGCTGGAACACTGAAGCTTTCTTT	CASSLGWNTEAFF
NA	TRBV28	NA	TRBJ1-6	TGTGCCAGCACTAAAAGTCATTCACCCCTCCACTTT	CASTKSHSPLHF
NA	TRBV9	NA	TRBJ2-3	TGTGCCAGCAGCGTTATTGCGGCTGGCACAGATACGCAGTATTTT	CASSVIAAGTDTQYF
NA	TRBV18	NA	TRBJ2-7	TGTGCCAGCTCACCACCCCTGGGTCGAGCGGAGCAGTACTTC	CASSPPLGRAEQYF
NA	TRBV11-2	NA	TRBJ1-4	TGTGCCAGCAGCTATACAGGGTGGAGTGAAAAACTGTTTTTT	CASSYTGWSEKLFF
TRBD1	TRBV10-3	medium-sized	TRBJ1-4	TGTGCCGCGTCGGACAGGAGGAATGAAAAACTGTTTTTT	CAASDRRNEKLFF
TRBD1	TRBV18	NA	TRBJ1-3	TGTGCCAGCTCACCGATAAGGACAGGGGCCTCAGGGGGGACTGGAAACACCATATATTTT	CASSPIRTGASGGTGNTIYF
NA	TRBV13	NA	TRBJ2-7	TGTGCCAGCAGCGGAGAGGGCGGGCATACCTCCTACGAGCAGTACTTC	CASSGEGGHTSYEQYF
TRBD1	TRBV28	NA	TRBJ2-3	TGTGCCAGCAGATCGGGACAGGGAGGCACAGATACGCAGTATTTT	CASRSGQGGTDTQYF
NA	TRBV21-1	few	TRBJ2-7	TGTGCCTCCCCGCCCCTAGCGGGTGACGCCTACGAGCAGTACTTC	CASPPLAGDAYEQYF
NA	TRBV6-5	NA	TRBJ1-1	TGTGCCAGCAGTTACACCCACAGGGATGACACTGAAGCTTTCTTT	CASSYTHRDDTEAFF
TRBD1	TRBV6-6	NA	TRBJ2-7	TGTGCCAGCAGTTTACAGGGGGCGCTGGTCGACGAGCAGTACTTC	CASSLQGALVDEQYF
NA	TRBV6-1	NA	TRBJ1-2	TGTGCCAGCAGTGAAGTGGCCATCTATGGCTACACCTTC	CASSEVAIYGYTF
TRBD2	TRBV29-1	NA	TRBJ2-1	TGCAGCGTTGAACTAGCGGGATCGGCTGAGCAGTTCTTC	CSVELAGSAEQFF